The T cell receptor (beta chain) described here comes from a study of CXCR3-negative and CXCR3-positive naive CD8 T cells. Study-level findings and limits: Naive cells used TRBV-TRBJ genes in much the same way whether CXCR3-negative or CXCR3-positive; memory cells did not. CXCR3 levels fell partly with cryopreservation; most assays relied on fresh PBMCs.

Germline CDR1 and CDR2: MRHNA and SNTAGT. The CDR3 contains 15 residues. The authors prepared UMI-labeled TRB cDNA libraries by 5' RACE. TCRdb reanalyzed the 5' RACE reads and collapses them to one entry per CDR3 protein, without DNA. In total, the table holds about 28,000 distinct CDR3 sequences. Of note for this clonotype: Antigen unknown.

The clonotype originates from a human donor in good health. Some clones in this sample may be carry-over from other donors' samples. The gene calls are TRBV6-4 and TRBJ2-3; TCRdb names TRBD2, which stays unverified in the absence of DNA. Sequencing used memory CD8+ T cells from blood. CDR3 residues: CASSDTSGSADTQYF.